These 5 T cell receptor beta chains originate from one sample sequenced in a study of vaccination and CD4 T cells after COVID-19. The Oncomine TCR Beta short-read assay was applied to DNA of cultured CD4+ T cells. TCRdb fed the PCR reads into MiXCR, producing one record per CDR3 protein. The sample yields more than 15,000 distinct CDR3 sequences, 40% seen once. This sample's treatment: approximately 9-day PBMC culture with coronavirus spike peptide pools or control peptides (ViraFEST assay). These TCRs are of unknown antigen specificity. Sequenced here: CD4+ T cells from blood, cultured in vitro, sampled after SARS-CoV-2 vaccination. These TCRs come from a human donor who had recovered from COVID-19.

In its sample, this clonotype was seen once. The genes are TRBV20-1 and TRBJ1-2; 8 nucleotides match TRBD1. CDR3 size: 15 residues. V lost 5 bases and J lost 8; bases outside the gene matches: 16. CDR1 is DFQATT, CDR2 SNEGSKA, per germline (reference sequence). CDR3 sequence: CSAPRPDRVGRGYTF. In DNA, the CDR3 is TGCAGTGCTCCTCGCCCGGACAGGGTAGGAAGAGGCTACACCTTC.

In this sample, this clonotype turned up a few times. V and J are TRBV19 and TRBJ1-3, with D unclear. CDR3 length: 16 amino acids. Germline V gene data show CDR1 as LNHDA and CDR2 as SQIVND (reference sequence). V was clipped by 4 bases and J by 4 bases, with 17 bases between them. CDR3 sequence: CASSSPPHRYGNTIYF. CDR3 sequence (DNA): TGTGCCAGTAGTAGCCCCCCGCACCGGTACGGAAACACCATATATTTT.

DNA of the CDR3: TGTGCCAGTAGAGAGGACAGGGCGACCACCGGGGAGCTGTTTTTT. Amino acids: CASREDRATTGELFF. The chain links TRBV19 to TRBJ2-2; 8 nucleotides agree with TRBD1. J was trimmed by 4 bases and V by 6 bases; bases with no gene match: 7. The CDR3 extends over 15 amino acids. Germline V gene lookup returns CDR1 LNHDA and CDR2 SQIVND (reference sequence).

The chain employs TRBV30 and TRBJ1-2, with D hard to call. This CDR3 comprises 8 residues. V lost 8 bases to trimming and J lost 7 bases, with 5 bases between them. Germline assignment: CDR1 GTSNPN and CDR2 SVGIG (reference sequence). The CDR3 region is CASGGYTF. DNA for the CDR3: TGTGCCAGTGGTGGCTACACCTTC.

CDR3 nucleotides: TGTGCCAGCAGTACTGTAGCGGGAGCCTACAATGAGCAGTTCTTC. It codes for CASSTVAGAYNEQFF. The gene calls are TRBV6-2 or TRBV6-3 and TRBJ2-1; 9 bases map to TRBD2. J was trimmed by 2 bases and V by 5 bases; bases with no gene match: 4. The CDR3 is 15 residues long. The germline V gene has CDR1 MNHEY and CDR2 SVGEGT.